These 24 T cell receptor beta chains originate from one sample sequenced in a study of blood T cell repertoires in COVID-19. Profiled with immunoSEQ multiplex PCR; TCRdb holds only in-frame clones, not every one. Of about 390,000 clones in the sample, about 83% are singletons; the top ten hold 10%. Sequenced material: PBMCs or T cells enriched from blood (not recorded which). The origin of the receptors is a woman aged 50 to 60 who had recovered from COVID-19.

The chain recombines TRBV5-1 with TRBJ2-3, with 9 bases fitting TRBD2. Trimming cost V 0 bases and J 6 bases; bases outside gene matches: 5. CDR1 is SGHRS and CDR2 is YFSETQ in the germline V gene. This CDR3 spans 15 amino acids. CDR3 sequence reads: CASSLGSGGSDTQYF. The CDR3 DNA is TGCGCCAGCAGCTTGGGCAGCGGGGGGTCCGATACGCAGTATTTT.

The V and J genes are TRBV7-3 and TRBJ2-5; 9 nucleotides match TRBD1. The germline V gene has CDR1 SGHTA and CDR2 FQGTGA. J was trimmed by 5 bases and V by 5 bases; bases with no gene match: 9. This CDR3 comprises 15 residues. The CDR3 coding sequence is TGTGCCAGCAGCCCCTCCGGGACAGGGAGGGAGACCCAGTACTTC. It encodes CASSPSGTGRETQYF.

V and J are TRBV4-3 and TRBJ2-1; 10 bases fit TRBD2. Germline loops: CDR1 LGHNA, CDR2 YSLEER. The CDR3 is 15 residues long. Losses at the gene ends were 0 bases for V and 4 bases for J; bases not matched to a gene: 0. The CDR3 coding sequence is TGCGCCAGCAGCCAAGATAGCGGGGGGTACAATGAGCAGTTCTTC. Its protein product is CASSQDSGGYNEQFF.

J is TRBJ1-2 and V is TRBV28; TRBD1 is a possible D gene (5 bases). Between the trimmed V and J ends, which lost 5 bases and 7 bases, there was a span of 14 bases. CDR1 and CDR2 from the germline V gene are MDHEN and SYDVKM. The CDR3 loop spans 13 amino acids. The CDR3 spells CASSQNYRFGYTF. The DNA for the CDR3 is TGTGCCAGCAGTCAGAATTACAGGTTTGGCTACACCTTC.

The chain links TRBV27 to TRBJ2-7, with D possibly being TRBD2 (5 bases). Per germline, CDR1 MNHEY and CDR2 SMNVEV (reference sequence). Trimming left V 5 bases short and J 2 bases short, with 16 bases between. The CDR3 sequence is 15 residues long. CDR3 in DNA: TGTGCCAGCAGTCCAGACCCCACCGGGACCTACGAGCAGTACTTC. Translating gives CASSPDPTGTYEQYF.

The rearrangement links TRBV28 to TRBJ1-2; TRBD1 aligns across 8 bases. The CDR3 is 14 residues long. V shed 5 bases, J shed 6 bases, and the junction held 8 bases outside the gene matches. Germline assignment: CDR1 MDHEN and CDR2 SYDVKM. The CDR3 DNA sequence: TGTGCCAGCAGTCCCTGGGACAGGCCCCATGGCTACACCTTC. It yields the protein CASSPWDRPHGYTF.

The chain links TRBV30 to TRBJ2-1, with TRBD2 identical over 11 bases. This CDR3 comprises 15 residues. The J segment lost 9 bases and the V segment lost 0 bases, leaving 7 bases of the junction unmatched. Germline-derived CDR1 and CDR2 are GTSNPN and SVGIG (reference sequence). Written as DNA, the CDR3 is TGTGCCTGGAGTGTACTGGTGACTAGCGGGACTGAGCAGTTCTTC. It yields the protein CAWSVLVTSGTEQFF. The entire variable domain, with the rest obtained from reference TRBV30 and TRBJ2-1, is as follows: SQTIHQWPATLVQPVGSPLSLECTVEGTSNPNLYWYRQAAGRGLQLLFYSVGIGQISSEVPQNLSASRPQDRQFILSSKKLLLSDSGFYLCAWSVLVTSGTEQFFGPGTRLTVL.

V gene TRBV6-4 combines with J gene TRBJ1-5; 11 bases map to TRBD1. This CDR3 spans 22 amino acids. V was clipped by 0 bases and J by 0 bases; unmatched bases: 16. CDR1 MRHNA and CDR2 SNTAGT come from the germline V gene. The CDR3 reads CASSDSRPRRTGGSHSNQPQHF. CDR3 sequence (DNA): TGTGCCAGCAGTGACTCGAGACCCCGTAGGACAGGGGGCAGCCATAGCAATCAGCCCCAGCATTTT.

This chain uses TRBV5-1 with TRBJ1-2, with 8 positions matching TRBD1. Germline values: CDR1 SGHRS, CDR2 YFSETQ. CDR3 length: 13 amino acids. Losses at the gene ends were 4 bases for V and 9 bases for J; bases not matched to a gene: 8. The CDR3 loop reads CASSVTGDMRYTF. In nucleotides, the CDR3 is TGCGCCAGCAGCGTGACAGGGGATATGCGCTACACCTTC.

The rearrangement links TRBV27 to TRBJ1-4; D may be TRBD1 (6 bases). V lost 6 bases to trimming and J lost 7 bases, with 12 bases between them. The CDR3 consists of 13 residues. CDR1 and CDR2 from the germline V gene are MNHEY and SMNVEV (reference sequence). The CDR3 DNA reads TGTGCCAGCAGGGTAGGGGGTAGTGAAAAACTGTTTTTT. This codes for CASRVGGSEKLFF.

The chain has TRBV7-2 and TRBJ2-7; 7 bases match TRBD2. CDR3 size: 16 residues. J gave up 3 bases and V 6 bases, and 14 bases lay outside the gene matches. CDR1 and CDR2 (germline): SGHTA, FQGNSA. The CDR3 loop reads CASRIGTTTDGYEQYF. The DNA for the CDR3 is TGTGCCAGCAGGATCGGGACTACCACCGACGGCTACGAGCAGTACTTC.

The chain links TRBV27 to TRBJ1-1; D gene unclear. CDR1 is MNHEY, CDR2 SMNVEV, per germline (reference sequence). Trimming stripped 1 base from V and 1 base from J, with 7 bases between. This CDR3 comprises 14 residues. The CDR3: CASSLFRGNTEAFF. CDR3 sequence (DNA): TGTGCCAGCAGTTTATTCAGAGGGAACACTGAAGCTTTCTTT.

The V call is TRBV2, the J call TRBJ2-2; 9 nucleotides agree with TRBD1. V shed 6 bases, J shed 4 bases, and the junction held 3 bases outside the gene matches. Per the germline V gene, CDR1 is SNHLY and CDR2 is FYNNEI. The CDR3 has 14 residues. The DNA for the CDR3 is TGTGCCAGCAGGGGACAGGGCGTCACCGGGGAGCTGTTTTTT. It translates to CASRGQGVTGELFF.

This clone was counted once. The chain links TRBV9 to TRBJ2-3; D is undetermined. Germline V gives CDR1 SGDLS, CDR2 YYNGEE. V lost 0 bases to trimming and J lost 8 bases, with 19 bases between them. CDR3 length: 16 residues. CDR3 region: CASSVEWVGGGGTQYF. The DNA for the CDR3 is TGTGCCAGCAGCGTAGAATGGGTCGGCGGTGGTGGTACGCAGTATTTT.

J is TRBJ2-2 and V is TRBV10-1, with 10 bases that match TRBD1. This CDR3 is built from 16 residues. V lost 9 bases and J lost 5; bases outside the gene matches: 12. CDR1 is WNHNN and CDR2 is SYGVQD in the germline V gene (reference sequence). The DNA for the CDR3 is TGCGCCAGACTATGGACAGGGGGGCCTGGTACCGGGGAGCTGTTTTTT. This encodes CARLWTGGPGTGELFF.

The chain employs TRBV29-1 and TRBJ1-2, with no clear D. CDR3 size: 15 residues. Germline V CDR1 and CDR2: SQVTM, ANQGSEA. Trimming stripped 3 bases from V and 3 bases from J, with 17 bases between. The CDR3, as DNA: TGCAGCGTTGATACCGCCCAAACGGAGGACTATGGCTACACCTTC. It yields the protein CSVDTAQTEDYGYTF.

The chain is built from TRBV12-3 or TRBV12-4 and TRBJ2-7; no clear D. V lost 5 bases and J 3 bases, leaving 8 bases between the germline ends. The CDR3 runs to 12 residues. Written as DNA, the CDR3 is TGTGCCAGCAGTCCGTCCCTCTACGAGCAGTACTTC. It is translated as CASSPSLYEQYF.

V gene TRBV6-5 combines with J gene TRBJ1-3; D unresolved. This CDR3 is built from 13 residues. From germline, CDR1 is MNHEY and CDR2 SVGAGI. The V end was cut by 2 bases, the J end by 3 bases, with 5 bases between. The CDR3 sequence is CASSYGGGNTIYF. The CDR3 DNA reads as TGTGCCAGCAGTTACGGCGGTGGAAACACCATATATTTT.

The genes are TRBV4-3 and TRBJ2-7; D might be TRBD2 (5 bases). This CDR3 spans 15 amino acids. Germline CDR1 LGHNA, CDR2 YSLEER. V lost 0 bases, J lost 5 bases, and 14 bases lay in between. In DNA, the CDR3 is TGCGCCAGCAGCCAAGAACTCGGGGAATCGAACGAGCAGTACTTC. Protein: CASSQELGESNEQYF.

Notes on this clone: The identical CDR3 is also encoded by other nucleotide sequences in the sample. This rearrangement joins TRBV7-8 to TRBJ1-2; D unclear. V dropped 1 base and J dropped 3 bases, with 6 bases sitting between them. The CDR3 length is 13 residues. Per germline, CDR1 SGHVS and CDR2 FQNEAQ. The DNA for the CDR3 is TGTGCCAGCAGCTTAGAATCAGACTATGGCTACACCTTC. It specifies CASSLESDYGYTF.

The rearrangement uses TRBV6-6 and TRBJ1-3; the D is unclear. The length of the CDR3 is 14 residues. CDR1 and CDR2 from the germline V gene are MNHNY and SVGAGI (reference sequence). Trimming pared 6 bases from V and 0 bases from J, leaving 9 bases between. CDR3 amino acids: CASSLPSSGNTIYF. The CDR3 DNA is TGTGCCAGCAGCCTCCCGAGCTCTGGAAACACCATATATTTT.

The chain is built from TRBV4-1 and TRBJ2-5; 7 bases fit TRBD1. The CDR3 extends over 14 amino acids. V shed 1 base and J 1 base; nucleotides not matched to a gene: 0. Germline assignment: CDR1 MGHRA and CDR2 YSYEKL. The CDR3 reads CASSQGDSQETQYF. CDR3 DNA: TGCGCCAGCAGCCAAGGGGACAGCCAAGAGACCCAGTACTTC.

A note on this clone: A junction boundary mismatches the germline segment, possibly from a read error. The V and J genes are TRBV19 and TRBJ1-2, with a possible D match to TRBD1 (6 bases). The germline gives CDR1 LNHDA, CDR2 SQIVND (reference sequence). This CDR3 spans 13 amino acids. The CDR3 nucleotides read TGTGCCAGTAGGATAGGGGGTGGAGGTAGCTACACCTTC. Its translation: CASRIGGGGSYTF.

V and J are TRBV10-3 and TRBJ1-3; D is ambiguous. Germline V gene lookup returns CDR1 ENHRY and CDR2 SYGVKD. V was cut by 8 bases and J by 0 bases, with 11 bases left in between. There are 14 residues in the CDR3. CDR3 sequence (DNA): TGTGCCATCGGAACAGCCGCCTCTGGAAACACCATATATTTT. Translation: CAIGTAASGNTIYF.